Listed here are 18 T cell receptor beta chains from one sample, sequenced in a study of blood T cell repertoires in COVID-19. Only in-frame clones appear in the TCRdb table, and some are missing; sequencing was by immunoSEQ multiplex PCR. Of under 110,000 clones listed, around 85% are singletons. Source material: peripheral blood. All receptors derive from a woman in her sixties or seventies with active or convalescent COVID-19.

This clone showed up just once. The chain uses TRBV28 and TRBJ1-4; 10 bases align to TRBD1. Germline V gives CDR1 MDHEN, CDR2 SYDVKM. The CDR3 has 16 residues. V lost 1 base to trimming and J lost 4 bases; unmatched junction nucleotides: 3. The CDR3 bases are TGTGCCAGCAGTTTATCCGGGACAGGGGTTAATGAAAAACTGTTTTTT. Translation: CASSLSGTGVNEKLFF.

J is TRBJ1-3 and V is TRBV5-1; D gene ambiguous. The CDR3 spans 13 residues. Trimming stripped 3 bases from V and 1 base from J, with 5 bases between. Germline CDR1 SGHRS, CDR2 YFSETQ. The CDR3 loop reads CASSSSSGNTIYF. The CDR3 DNA reads TGCGCCAGCAGCTCTTCGTCTGGAAACACCATATATTTT. Filled out from reference TRBV5-1 and TRBJ1-3, the complete variable domain reads KAGVTQTPRYLIKTRGQQVTLSCSPISGHRSVSWYQQTPGQGLQFLFEYFSETQRNKGNFPGRFSGRQFSNSRSEMNVSTLELGDSALYLCASSSSSGNTIYFGEGSWLTVV.

J is TRBJ1-4 and V is TRBV5-6; no definite D call. The germline V and J ends were trimmed by 4 bases and 2 bases, with 12 bases remaining between them. The germline V gene has CDR1 SGHDT and CDR2 YYEEEE. The length of the CDR3 is 15 residues. CDR3 protein: CASSRRTATNEKLFF. Written as DNA, the CDR3 is TGTGCCAGCAGCCGCCGAACAGCTACTAATGAAAAACTGTTTTTT.

This clone was recorded only once. J is TRBJ2-7 and V is TRBV4-1; tentatively, D is TRBD2 (6 bases). The CDR3 runs 16 residues. V was clipped by 0 bases and J by 6 bases, with 18 bases between them. Looked up from germline, CDR1 is MGHRA and CDR2 is YSYEKL. CDR3 sequence: CASSQELVAGRGEQYF. The CDR3 DNA follows: TGCGCCAGCAGCCAAGAGTTAGTTGCCGGGAGAGGCGAGCAGTACTTC.

The J gene is TRBJ1-2, the V gene TRBV6-2 or TRBV6-3; TRBD1 aligns across 7 bases. The CDR3 consists of 13 residues. J gave up 8 bases and V 5 bases, and 8 bases lay outside the gene matches. CDR1 and CDR2 from the germline V gene are MNHEY and SVGEGT. The DNA of the CDR3 is TGTGCCAGCAGTGTAGGACAGGCTCGGGGCTACACCTTC. Its translation: CASSVGQARGYTF.

The chain joins TRBV18 to TRBJ1-2, with 7 bases fitting TRBD1. This CDR3 comprises 14 residues. V was clipped by 2 bases and J by 0 bases; unmatched bases: 0. From germline, CDR1 is KGHSH and CDR2 LQKENI. Written as DNA, the CDR3 is TGTGCCAGCTCACCAGACAGGGCTAACTATGGCTACACCTTC. Residues: CASSPDRANYGYTF.

V gene TRBV7-9 combines with J gene TRBJ2-2; possibly TRBD2 for D (6 bases). V dropped 7 bases and J dropped 1 base, with 13 bases sitting between them. Germline V gene sequence: CDR1 SEHNR, CDR2 FQNEAQ (reference sequence). The CDR3 sequence is 15 residues long. Here the CDR3 DNA reads TGTGCCAGCAACGCTTTGGAGGGGAACACCGGGGAGCTGTTTTTT. This gives the protein CASNALEGNTGELFF. The complete variable domain, with remaining parts taken from reference TRBV7-9 and TRBJ2-2, reads DTGVSQNPRHKITKRGQNVTFRCDPISEHNRLYWYRQTLGQGPEFLTYFQNEAQLEKSRLLSDRFSAERPKGSFSTLEIQRTEQGDSAMYLCASNALEGNTGELFFGEGSRLTVL.

This chain joins TRBV3-1 (or the pseudogene TRBV3-2) and TRBJ2-1, with D possibly matching TRBD2 (5 bases). Germline lookup yields CDR1 LGHDT and CDR2 YNNKEL (reference sequence). This CDR3 spans 20 amino acids. Between the trimmed V and J ends, which lost 3 bases and 0 bases, there was a span of 24 bases. The chain's CDR3 is CASSQPGLKGFTSSYNEQFF. In nucleotides, the CDR3 is TGTGCCAGCAGCCAGCCTGGATTAAAAGGGTTCACTAGCTCCTACAATGAGCAGTTCTTC.

The chain couples TRBV5-1 to TRBJ2-3; 11 positions match TRBD2. The CDR3 is 17 residues long. Germline CDR1 and CDR2: SGHRS and YFSETQ. V dropped 0 bases and J dropped 2; count of bases not matched to a gene: 5. CDR3 sequence: CASSLDSGGATTDTQYF. The CDR3 bases are TGCGCCAGCAGCTTGGATAGCGGGGGGGCCACCACAGATACGCAGTATTTT.

The chain links TRBV24-1 to TRBJ2-1; 8 nucleotides match TRBD1. CDR1 KGHDR and CDR2 SFDVKD come from the germline V gene. Trimming took 6 bases from V and 5 from J; bases not matched to a gene: 8. The CDR3 runs 15 residues. The CDR3 DNA is TGTGCCACCAGTAAAACAGGGGGTAAGGACAATGAGCAGTTCTTC. It translates to CATSKTGGKDNEQFF.

The chain carries TRBV2 and TRBJ1-6; 8 nucleotides line up with TRBD1. Losses at the gene ends were 9 bases for V and 16 bases for J; bases not matched to a gene: 14. The CDR3 has 13 amino acids. Germline CDR1 is SNHLY and CDR2 is FYNNEI. As DNA, the CDR3 is TGTGCCAGTACACCGGGACAGGTTTTATCTCTCCACTTT. The encoded protein is CASTPGQVLSLHF.

The chain links TRBV10-3 to TRBJ2-3; 8 bases agree with TRBD2. CDR1 ENHRY and CDR2 SYGVKD come from the germline V gene. J was trimmed by 7 bases and V by 0 bases; bases with no gene match: 15. The CDR3 sequence is 18 residues long. The DNA for the CDR3 is TGTGCCATCAGTGAGTCGGCGGGGGGCCACGTAGCAGGGTATACGCAGTATTTT. Amino acids: CAISESAGGHVAGYTQYF.

For the CDR3, the DNA is TGTGCCAGCAGCGTCGACTTGTTAACAGATACGCAGTATTTT. This encodes CASSVDLLTDTQYF. The chain joins TRBV9 to TRBJ2-3, with unresolved D. The V end lost 2 bases, the J end lost 3 bases, and 10 bases lay between the germline ends. This CDR3 is built from 14 residues. Germline-derived CDR1 and CDR2 are SGDLS and YYNGEE.

CDR3 sequence reads: CASSHPHGSVQIYNEQFF. In DNA form, the CDR3 reads TGCGCCAGCAGCCATCCCCACGGGTCGGTCCAAATATACAATGAGCAGTTCTTC. This chain joins TRBV4-1 and TRBJ2-1; the D is unclear. Germline lookup yields CDR1 MGHRA and CDR2 YSYEKL. This CDR3 comprises 18 residues. The V end lost 3 bases, the J end lost 4 bases, and 22 bases lay between the germline ends.

The J gene is TRBJ2-2, the V gene TRBV11-3; D perhaps matches TRBD2 (6 bases). Germline V gives CDR1 SGHNT, CDR2 YENEEA. The CDR3 totals 17 residues. Deletions cut 5 bases from V and 3 bases from J, with 19 bases between. CDR3 region: CASSLLRGGMDTGELFF. CDR3 nucleotide sequence: TGTGCCAGCAGCCTACTACGAGGAGGGATGGACACCGGGGAGCTGTTTTTT.

This chain connects TRBV9 to TRBJ2-5; maybe TRBD2 (5 bases). The germline CDR1 and CDR2 sequences are SGDLS and YYNGEE. Trimming cost V 1 base and J 5 bases, with 15 bases left between them. This CDR3 spans 15 amino acids. The CDR3 DNA reads as TGTGCCAGCAGCGTAAGGATGGGATGGAGGGAGACCCAGTACTTC. Translated: CASSVRMGWRETQYF.

The J gene is TRBJ2-6, the V gene TRBV19; TRBD2 is a possible D gene (5 bases). The CDR3 length is 14 residues. The germline V and J ends were trimmed by 3 bases and 5 bases, with 8 bases remaining between them. The germline CDR1 and CDR2 sequences are LNHDA and SQIVND (reference sequence). In nucleotides, the CDR3 is TGTGCCAGTAGTATGAGGGCTCGGGCCAACGTCCTGACTTTC. It translates to CASSMRARANVLTF.

V and J are TRBV4-2 and TRBJ2-5, with 7 bases aligning to TRBD2. Germline trimming cut 3 bases from V and 5 bases from J; bases unmatched to any gene: 6. The CDR3 is 14 residues long. The V gene's germline CDR1 is LGHNA and CDR2 YNFKEQ. CDR3 in amino acids: CASSQGGISETQYF. The CDR3 nucleotides are TGTGCCAGCAGCCAGGGGGGGATAAGCGAGACCCAGTACTTC.